Many counts were recorded for the clone carrying this T cell receptor beta chain. TCRdb reanalysed the RT-PCR reads using MiXCR and keeps one entry per CDR3 protein. Among 200,000 to 300,000 distinct CDR3 sequences listed, roughly an eighth were seen once. The data belong to a study of response to subunit inactivated influenza vaccine. Germline assignment: CDR1 SQVTM and CDR2 ANQGSEA. The CDR3 has 14 amino acids. The V segment lost 4 bases and the J segment 0 bases; nucleotides outside the gene matches: 3. The sequence came from a man in his forties or fifties who received an inactivated influenza vaccine. The sequenced sample was non-naive T cells sorted from PBMCs, obtained 14 days before vaccination. The genes are TRBV29-1 and TRBJ2-3; 8 bases match TRBD2. DNA for the CDR3: TGCAGCGTTGGACTAGCGAGCAGCACAGATACGCAGTATTTT. Residues: CSVGLASSTDTQYF.